The T cell receptor (beta chain) under discussion was sequenced for a study of CD8+ T cells in alopecia areata. The study, taken as a whole, reports: Compared with normal scalp, lesional scalp had higher clonality and more expanded CD8+ clones.

This CDR3 spans 12 amino acids. Trimming took 4 bases from V and 3 from J, leaving 8 bases between them. The V gene's germline CDR1 is GTSNPN and CDR2 SVGIG (reference sequence). It was cDNA, reverse transcribed from extracted RNA, that served as the sequencing template. Generated by immunoSEQ multiplex PCR, the TCRdb table keeps only in-frame clones and is missing some. The sample comprises some 220,000 clones, around 57% of which are singletons, and roughly 1.5% rests with the top ten. Noted treatment: oral pan-JAK inhibitor, 5-10 mg twice daily. Worth noting for this clone: No antigen is known for it. At the DNA level, this CDR3 is encoded by other sequences in the same sample as well.

The gene calls are TRBV30 and TRBJ2-3, with TRBD2 as a possible D gene (6 bases). This TCR was sampled from a human donor with alopecia areata. The source was CD4+ T cells sorted from blood, collected at week 4, from a patient treated with tofacitinib. DNA of the CDR3: TGTGCCTGGACCCGGGGGACAGATACGCAGTATTTT. As protein: CAWTRGTDTQYF. The whole variable domain, remainder taken from reference TRBV30 and TRBJ2-3, is SQTIHQWPATLVQPVGSPLSLECTVEGTSNPNLYWYRQAAGRGLQLLFYSVGIGQISSEVPQNLSASRPQDRQFILSSKKLLLSDSGFYLCAWTRGTDTQYFGPGTRLTVL.